Listed below are T cell receptor beta chains from one sample, sequenced in a study of T cells in Graves' hyperthyroidism and ophthalmopathy. Via MiXCR, TCRdb re-called the multiplex PCR reads, giving one row per CDR3 protein. Of around 200,000 distinct CDR3 sequences listed, about a sixth are singletons. Sequencing was performed on blood. These receptors were collected from a woman aged 45-60 years with Graves' hyperthyroidism. Both conserved end residues are part of each CDR3. A D gene is named only where the DNA matches it firmly. A row's size may be missing; if present it is once, few, many or a size class.

J | size | V | D | CDR3 | DNA
TRBJ1-2 | NA | TRBV18 | TRBD1 | CASSGQGFGYTF | TGTGCCAGCTCCGGACAGGGTTTTGGCTACACCTTC
TRBJ1-2 | few | TRBV5-6 | NA | CASSLKTGRIMSNYGYTF | TGTGCCAGCAGCTTAAAAACAGGGCGAATTATGTCTAACTATGGCTACACCTTC
TRBJ1-3 | many | TRBV2 | NA | CASSERWEGVGNTIYF | TGTGCCAGCAGTGAACGTTGGGAGGGGGTTGGAAACACCATATATTTT
TRBJ1-1 | many | TRBV5-1 | NA | CASSLEGMSDTEAFF | TGCGCCAGCAGCTTGGAGGGGATGTCGGACACTGAAGCTTTCTTT
TRBJ2-1 | NA | TRBV10-3 | NA | CAISEPRDTSASYNERFF | TGTGCCATCAGTGAGCCTAGGGACACCTCAGCCTCCTACAATGAGCGGTTCTTC
TRBJ2-7 | many | TRBV20-1 | TRBD1 | CSARGQVNSYEQYF | TGCAGTGCTAGGGGACAGGTGAACTCCTACGAGCAGTACTTC
TRBJ2-5 | NA | TRBV7-9 | NA | CASSAQWETQYF | TGTGCCAGCAGCGCACAGTGGGAGACCCAGTACTTC
TRBJ2-5 | many | TRBV20-1 | NA | CSARDPTRGPQETQYF | TGCAGTGCTAGAGACCCCACGCGGGGCCCCCAAGAGACCCAGTACTTC
TRBJ2-2 | few | TRBV7-9 | NA | CASSPREGRDARAGELFF | TGTGCCAGCAGCCCTAGAGAGGGGCGGGACGCGAGGGCCGGGGAGCTGTTTTTT
TRBJ1-1 | many | TRBV5-1 | NA | CASSLGFTDTEAFF | TGCGCCAGCAGCTTAGGGTTTACGGACACTGAAGCTTTCTTT
TRBJ2-5 | NA | TRBV7-9 | NA | CASSSEWGHDETQYF | TGTGCCAGCAGCTCCGAGTGGGGGCATGATGAGACCCAGTACTTC
TRBJ2-5 | NA | TRBV5-6 | NA | CASSWGGSQETQYF | TGTGCCAGCAGCTGGGGGGGCAGCCAAGAGACCCAGTACTTC
TRBJ1-1 | many | TRBV5-5 | NA | CASSLPGLNTEAFF | TGTGCCAGCAGCCTTCCGGGACTGAACACTGAAGCTTTCTTT
TRBJ1-5 | few | TRBV18 | NA | CASSLQGTQRDSNQPQHF | TGTGCCAGCTCACTACAGGGTACGCAGAGAGATAGCAATCAGCCCCAGCATTTT
TRBJ1-1 | many | TRBV12-5 | NA | CASGPQTGINTEAFF | TGTGCTAGTGGCCCACAAACAGGGATAAACACTGAAGCTTTCTTT
TRBJ1-5 | NA | TRBV15 | TRBD1 | CATSARDRVDNQPQHF | TGTGCCACCAGCGCCCGGGACAGGGTGGACAATCAGCCCCAGCACTTT
TRBJ1-5 | many | TRBV6-1 | TRBD1 | CASSSTGTGVNQPQHF | TGTGCCAGCAGCTCAACCGGGACAGGGGTGAATCAGCCCCAGCATTTT
TRBJ2-3 | many | TRBV29-1 | NA | CSVERMTSTDTQYF | TGCAGCGTTGAGAGAATGACTAGCACAGATACGCAGTATTTT